One sample yielded the 22 T cell receptor beta chains listed below, sequenced in a study of brain metastases from non-small cell lung cancer. Profiled with immunoSEQ multiplex PCR; TCRdb holds only in-frame clones, not every one. The profile shows more than 200 clones, more than 80% of them singletons. Sequencing was done on a sample of tissue from a brain metastasis. The receptor set was obtained from a donor at least 40 years old with non-small cell lung cancer.

This clone came up once. The chain recombines TRBV27 with TRBJ1-3; 9 bases match TRBD1. Germline loops: CDR1 MNHEY, CDR2 SMNVEV (reference sequence). This CDR3 is built from 15 residues. V lost 6 bases and J lost 4; bases outside the gene matches: 7. DNA for the CDR3: TGTGCCAGCAGACAGGGGGCTATGTTGGGAAACACCATATATTTT. It yields the protein CASRQGAMLGNTIYF.

V gene TRBV5-6 combines with J gene TRBJ2-7, with TRBD2 matching 7 bases. The length of the CDR3 is 13 residues. The germline gives CDR1 SGHDT, CDR2 YYEEEE. V was clipped by 2 bases and J by 4 bases; unmatched bases: 3. Here the CDR3 reads CASSFLAEYEQYF. In DNA form, the CDR3 reads TGTGCCAGCAGCTTTCTAGCGGAATACGAGCAGTACTTC.

The V call is TRBV29-1, the J call TRBJ1-1, with a weak D call TRBD1 (6 bases). From germline, CDR1 is SQVTM and CDR2 ANQGSEA. Trimming took 7 bases from V and 3 from J, leaving 18 bases between them. This CDR3 comprises 14 residues. CDR3 amino acids: CSADWGAPDTEAFF. The CDR3 DNA sequence: TGCAGCGCCGACTGGGGGGCGCCTGACACTGAAGCTTTCTTT. Drawing the rest from reference TRBV29-1 and TRBJ1-1, the complete variable domain is SAVISQKPSRDICQRGTSLTIQCQVDSQVTMMFWYRQQPGQSLTLIATANQGSEATYESGFVIDKFPISRPNLTFSTLTVSNMSPEDSSIYLCSADWGAPDTEAFFGQGTRLTVV.

Concerning this clone itself: Mismatch with germline at one junction end may stem from a read error. The chain links TRBV30 to TRBJ1-1, with 7 bases matching TRBD1. CDR1 is GTSNPN and CDR2 is SVGIG in the germline V gene (reference sequence). The CDR3 extends over 12 amino acids. This CDR3 is CAWSLPLAGTAF. For the CDR3, the DNA is TGTGCCTGGAGTCTGCCATTGGCCGGGACAGCGTTT.

For this clone: A junction end diverges from the germline sequence, so it may reflect a read error. The chain employs TRBV9 and TRBJ1-2; D is unclear. From germline, CDR1 is SGDLS and CDR2 YYNGEE. CDR3 length equals 15 residues. The CDR3 DNA is TGTGCCAGCTCCACCTCCTCGGGGAGTAACTATGGCTATACCTTC. Its translation: CASSTSSGSNYGYTF.

This chain uses TRBV7-9 with TRBJ2-1; D is unresolved. The length of the CDR3 is 16 residues. The V gene lost 4 bases and the J gene lost 8 bases, with 21 bases spanning the gap. Germline lookup yields CDR1 SEHNR and CDR2 FQNEAQ (reference sequence). The CDR3 coding sequence is TGTGCCAGCAGCTCCTATTTCGGGTCCGCCCTCCATGAGCAGTTCTTC. Protein product: CASSSYFGSALHEQFF.

The gene calls are TRBV6-5 and TRBJ2-5, with a weak D call TRBD2 (6 bases). This CDR3 has 13 amino acids. Germline V gene data show CDR1 as MNHEY and CDR2 as SVGAGI. The germline V and J ends were trimmed by 8 bases and 1 base, with 11 bases remaining between them. The CDR3 loop is CASCGAIQETQYF. The CDR3 coding sequence is TGTGCCAGCTGCGGGGCGATCCAAGAGACCCAGTACTTC.

In the case of this clone: A read error may account for a junction end that differs from germline. The rearrangement links TRBV2 to TRBJ1-5; a possible D gene is TRBD1 (6 bases). CDR3 length equals 14 residues. From germline, CDR1 is SNHLY and CDR2 FYNNEI. The DNA for the CDR3 is TGTGCCAGCAGTGAAGGCAGGGGAAATCAGCCCCAACATTTT. It is translated as CASSEGRGNQPQHF.

V and J are TRBV29-1 and TRBJ1-2; tentatively, D is TRBD1 (6 bases). Deletions cut 6 bases from V and 6 bases from J, with 17 bases between. CDR3 length: 13 amino acids. Germline V gene sequence: CDR1 SQVTM, CDR2 ANQGSEA. The CDR3 nucleotides read TGCAGCGTCCTACTACAGGGTTTAGATGGCTACACCTTC. Translation: CSVLLQGLDGYTF.

This clone was detected once. J is TRBJ2-1 and V is TRBV9; 7 nucleotides agree with TRBD1. CDR1 and CDR2 from the germline V gene are SGDLS and YYNGEE. The CDR3 length is 13 residues. Unmatched junction bases numbered 7, after V lost 7 bases and J lost 6 bases. The chain's CDR3 is CASEARDSNEQFF. Written as DNA, the CDR3 is TGTGCCAGCGAGGCCCGGGACAGCAATGAGCAGTTCTTC.

This chain uses TRBV4-1 with TRBJ2-7; TRBD1 agrees at 8 bases. Trimming cost V 2 bases and J 3 bases; bases outside gene matches: 9. Germline CDR1 and CDR2: MGHRA and YSYEKL. This CDR3 region has 16 residues. For the CDR3, the DNA is TGCGCCAGCAGCCAACAGTCAGGGACAGGTTTCTACGAGCAGTACTTC. This sequence encodes CASSQQSGTGFYEQYF.

V usage is TRBV7-9 and J usage is TRBJ2-2, with 7 nucleotides matching TRBD2. The CDR3 contains 16 residues. With V trimmed by 3 bases and J by 0 bases, 4 bases remained unmatched. Germline V gene lookup returns CDR1 SEHNR and CDR2 FQNEAQ (reference sequence). CDR3 loop: CASSLGGFSNTGELFF. DNA of the CDR3: TGTGCCAGCAGCTTGGGGGGGTTCTCGAACACCGGGGAGCTGTTTTTT.

This clone has a handful of counts. The rearrangement links TRBV28 to TRBJ2-5; possible D gene TRBD1, 5 bases. This CDR3 is built from 15 residues. Trimming cost V 4 bases and J 5 bases, with 17 bases left between them. Germline V gives CDR1 MDHEN, CDR2 SYDVKM. The CDR3: CASSSGQGLLETQYF. In DNA form, the CDR3 reads TGTGCCAGCAGTTCCGGGCAGGGCCTCTTGGAGACCCAGTACTTC.

Here the CDR3 DNA reads TGCGCCAGCAGCCAAGAAGGGAGCGGGGAGGGCACAGATACGCAGTATTTT. It specifies CASSQEGSGEGTDTQYF. This chain connects TRBV4-1 to TRBJ2-3; 7 bases are shared with TRBD2. Germline CDR1 reads MGHRA; CDR2 reads YSYEKL. The CDR3 has 17 amino acids. With V trimmed by 0 bases and J by 1 base, 7 bases remained unmatched.

The V gene is TRBV11-2, the J gene TRBJ1-3; 8 bases match TRBD1. This CDR3 region has 18 residues. J gave up 2 bases and V 2 bases, and 11 bases lay outside the gene matches. The germline CDR1 and CDR2 sequences are SGHAT and FQNNGV. The CDR3 loop is CASSLKIRGRGPGNTIYF. The CDR3 DNA reads TGTGCCAGCAGCTTAAAAATCCGGGGCAGGGGGCCTGGAAACACCATATATTTT.

The genes are TRBV27 and TRBJ2-1, with a tentative D call TRBD2 (5 bases). The CDR3 totals 15 residues. CDR1 MNHEY and CDR2 SMNVEV come from the germline V gene (reference sequence). Trimming took 5 bases from V and 6 from J, leaving 17 bases between them. As DNA, the CDR3 is TGTGCCAGCAGTACACTCTCGGAAGGAGGCAATGAGCAGTTCTTC. Protein sequence: CASSTLSEGGNEQFF.

The chain links TRBV7-2 to TRBJ1-5, with D perhaps TRBD1 (6 bases). In germline, CDR1 is SGHTA, CDR2 FQGNSA. V gave up 1 base and J gave up 7 bases, with 8 bases separating them. The CDR3 runs to 13 residues. For the CDR3, the DNA is TGTGCCAGCAGCTTAGAGGGGGAGCAGCCCCAGCATTTT. Amino acids: CASSLEGEQPQHF.

The chain links TRBV11-3 to TRBJ2-1; 9 nucleotides match TRBD2. The CDR3 extends over 17 amino acids. Germline CDR1 is SGHNT and CDR2 is YENEEA. V dropped 5 bases and J dropped 9; count of bases not matched to a gene: 17. CDR3: CASSLRNSGGLHGEQFF. CDR3 bases: TGTGCCAGCAGCCTCAGGAATAGCGGGGGACTACACGGTGAGCAGTTCTTC.

V is TRBV7-2 and J is TRBJ2-1, with D perhaps matching TRBD2 (6 bases). The CDR3 spans 15 residues. The V gene's germline CDR1 is SGHTA and CDR2 FQGNSA. Trimming removed 5 bases at V and 7 bases at J, with 18 bases between. This CDR3 is CASSPRGSSRNEQFF. CDR3 nucleotides: TGTGCCAGCAGCCCCCGGGGGAGCAGTAGGAATGAGCAGTTCTTC.

The chain recombines TRBV4-2 with TRBJ2-7; 12 bases line up with TRBD1. V was pared by 3 bases and J by 1 base, with 7 bases of the junction left unmatched. The length of the CDR3 is 17 residues. The germline gives CDR1 LGHNA, CDR2 YNFKEQ. The CDR3 spells CASSHVGTGGASYEQYF. DNA for the CDR3: TGTGCCAGCAGCCACGTGGGGACAGGGGGCGCATCCTACGAGCAGTACTTC.

V gene TRBV28 combines with J gene TRBJ1-1; 9 bases map to TRBD1. The germline V gene has CDR1 MDHEN and CDR2 SYDVKM. The V segment lost 6 bases and the J segment 2 bases; nucleotides outside the gene matches: 10. The CDR3 has 16 residues. The CDR3 loop is CASSAPDRGPNTEAFF. The CDR3 DNA follows: TGTGCCAGCAGCGCACCGGACAGGGGACCCAACACTGAAGCTTTCTTT.

V usage is TRBV6-6 and J usage is TRBJ1-1; D is unresolved. The V end was cut by 6 bases, the J end by 4 bases, with 15 bases between. This CDR3 comprises 14 residues. The germline V gene encodes CDR1 MNHNY and CDR2 SVGAGI (reference sequence). This chain's CDR3 is CASRHGPRSTEAFF. CDR3 coding DNA: TGTGCCAGCAGGCACGGGCCTCGGAGCACTGAAGCTTTCTTT.